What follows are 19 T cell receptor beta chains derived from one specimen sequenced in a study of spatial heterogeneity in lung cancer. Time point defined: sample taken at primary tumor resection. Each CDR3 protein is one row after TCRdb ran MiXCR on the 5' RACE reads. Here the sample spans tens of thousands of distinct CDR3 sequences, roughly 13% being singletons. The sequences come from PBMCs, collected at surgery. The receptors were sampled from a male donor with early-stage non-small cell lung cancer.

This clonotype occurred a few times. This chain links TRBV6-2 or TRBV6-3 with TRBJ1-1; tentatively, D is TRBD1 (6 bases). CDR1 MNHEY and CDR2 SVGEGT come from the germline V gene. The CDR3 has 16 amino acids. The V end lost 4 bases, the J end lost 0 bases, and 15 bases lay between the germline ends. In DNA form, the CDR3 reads TGTGCCAGCAGTTTCCACAACAGGGACATGAACACTGAAGCTTTCTTT. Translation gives CASSFHNRDMNTEAFF.

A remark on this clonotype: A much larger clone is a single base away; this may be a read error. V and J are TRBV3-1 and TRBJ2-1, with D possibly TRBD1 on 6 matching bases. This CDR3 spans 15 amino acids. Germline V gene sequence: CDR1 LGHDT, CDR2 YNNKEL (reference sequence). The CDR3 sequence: CDSTDGTHVYNEQFF. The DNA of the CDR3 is TGTGACAGCACCGACGGGACACACGTATACAATGAGCAGTTCTTC.

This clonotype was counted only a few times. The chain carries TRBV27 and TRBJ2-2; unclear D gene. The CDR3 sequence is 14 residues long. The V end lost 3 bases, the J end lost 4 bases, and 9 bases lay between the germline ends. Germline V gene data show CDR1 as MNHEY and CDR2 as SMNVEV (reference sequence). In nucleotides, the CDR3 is TGTGCCAGCAGTTTCTCCTGGCCCACCGGGGAGCTGTTTTTT. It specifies CASSFSWPTGELFF.

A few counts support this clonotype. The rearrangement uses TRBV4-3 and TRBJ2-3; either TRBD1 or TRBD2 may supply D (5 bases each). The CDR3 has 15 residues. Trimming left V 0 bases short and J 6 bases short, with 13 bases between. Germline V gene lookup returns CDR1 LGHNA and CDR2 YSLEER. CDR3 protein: CASSQDTGGFDTQYF. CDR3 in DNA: TGCGCCAGCAGCCAAGATACAGGAGGTTTCGATACGCAGTATTTT.

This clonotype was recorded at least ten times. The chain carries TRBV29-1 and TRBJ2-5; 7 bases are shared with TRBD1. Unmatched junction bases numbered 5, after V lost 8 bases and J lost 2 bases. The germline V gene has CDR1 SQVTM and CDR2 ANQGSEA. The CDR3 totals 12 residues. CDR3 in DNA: TGCAGCTCCCGGACAGGACAAGAGACCCAGTACTTC. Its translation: CSSRTGQETQYF. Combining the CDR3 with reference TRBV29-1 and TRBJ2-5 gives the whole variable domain SAVISQKPSRDICQRGTSLTIQCQVDSQVTMMFWYRQQPGQSLTLIATANQGSEATYESGFVIDKFPISRPNLTFSTLTVSNMSPEDSSIYLCSSRTGQETQYFGPGTRLLVL.

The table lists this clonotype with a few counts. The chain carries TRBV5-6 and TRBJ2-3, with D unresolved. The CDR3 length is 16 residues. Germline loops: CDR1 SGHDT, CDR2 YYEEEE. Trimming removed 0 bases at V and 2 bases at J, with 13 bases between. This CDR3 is CASSLDPDGSTDTQYF. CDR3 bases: TGTGCCAGCAGCTTGGATCCGGACGGCTCCACAGATACGCAGTATTTT.

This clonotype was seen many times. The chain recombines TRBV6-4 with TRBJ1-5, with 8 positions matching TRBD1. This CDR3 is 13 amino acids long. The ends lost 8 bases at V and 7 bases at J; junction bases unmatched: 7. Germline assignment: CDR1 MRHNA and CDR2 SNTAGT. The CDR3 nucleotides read TGTGCCAGCGCTCAGGGGGCCGGGCAGCCCCAGCATTTT. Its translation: CASAQGAGQPQHF.

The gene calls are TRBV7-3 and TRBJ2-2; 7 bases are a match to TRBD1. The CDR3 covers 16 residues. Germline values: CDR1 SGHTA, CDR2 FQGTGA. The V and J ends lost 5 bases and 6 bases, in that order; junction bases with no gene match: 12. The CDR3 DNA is TGTGCCAGCAGCCCTGGCAGGGGGTCTGAGGCCGGGGAGCTGTTTTTT. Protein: CASSPGRGSEAGELFF.

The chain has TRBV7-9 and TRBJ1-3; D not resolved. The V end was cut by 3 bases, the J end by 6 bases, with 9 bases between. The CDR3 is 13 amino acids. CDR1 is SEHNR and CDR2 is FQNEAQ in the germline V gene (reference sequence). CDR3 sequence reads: CASSFDEANTIYF. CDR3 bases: TGTGCCAGCAGCTTTGATGAGGCAAACACCATATATTTT.

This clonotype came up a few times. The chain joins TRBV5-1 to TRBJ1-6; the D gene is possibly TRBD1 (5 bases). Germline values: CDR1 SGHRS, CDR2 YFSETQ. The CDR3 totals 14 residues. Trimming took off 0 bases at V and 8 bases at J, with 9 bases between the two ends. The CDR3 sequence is CASSLVQADSPLHF. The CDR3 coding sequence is TGCGCCAGCAGCTTGGTACAGGCTGATTCACCCCTCCACTTT.

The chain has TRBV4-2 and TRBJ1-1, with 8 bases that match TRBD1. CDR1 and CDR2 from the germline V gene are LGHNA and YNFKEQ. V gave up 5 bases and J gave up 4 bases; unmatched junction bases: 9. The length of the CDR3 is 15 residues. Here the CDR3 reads CASSFVGQGPTEAFF. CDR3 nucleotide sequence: TGTGCCAGCAGCTTCGTTGGACAGGGTCCCACTGAAGCTTTCTTT.

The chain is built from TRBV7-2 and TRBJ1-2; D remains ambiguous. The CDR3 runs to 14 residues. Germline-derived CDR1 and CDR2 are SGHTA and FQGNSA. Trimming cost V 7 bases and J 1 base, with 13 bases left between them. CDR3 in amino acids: CASTSQPFNYGYTF. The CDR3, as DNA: TGTGCCAGCACGAGCCAACCCTTTAACTATGGCTACACCTTC.

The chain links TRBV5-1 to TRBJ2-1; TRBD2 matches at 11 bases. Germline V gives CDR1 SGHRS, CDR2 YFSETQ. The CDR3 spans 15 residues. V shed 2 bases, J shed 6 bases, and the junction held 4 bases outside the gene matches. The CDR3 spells CASSFRTSGPNEQFF. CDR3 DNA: TGCGCCAGCAGCTTTCGGACTAGCGGGCCCAATGAGCAGTTCTTC.

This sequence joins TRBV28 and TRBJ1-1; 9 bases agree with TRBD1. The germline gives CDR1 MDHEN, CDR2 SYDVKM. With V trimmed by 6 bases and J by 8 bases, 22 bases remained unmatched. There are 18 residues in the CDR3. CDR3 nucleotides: TGTGCCAGCAGCCCCACGATAATCGATAGCGGGACAGGGAGCGAAGCTTTCTTT. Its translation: CASSPTIIDSGTGSEAFF.

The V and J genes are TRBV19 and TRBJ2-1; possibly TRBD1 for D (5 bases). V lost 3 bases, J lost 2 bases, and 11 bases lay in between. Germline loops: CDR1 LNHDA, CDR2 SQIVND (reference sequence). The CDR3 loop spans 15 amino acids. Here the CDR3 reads CASSIAGPPYNEQFF. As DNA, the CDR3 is TGTGCCAGTAGTATCGCAGGGCCTCCCTACAATGAGCAGTTCTTC.

The chain's CDR3 is CASTREANTGELFF. Here the CDR3 DNA reads TGTGCCAGCACGAGGGAGGCGAACACCGGGGAGCTGTTTTTT. The chain combines TRBV6-4 with TRBJ2-2; tentative D call: TRBD2 (6 bases). The CDR3 sequence is 14 residues long. Trimming removed 7 bases at V and 0 bases at J, with 9 bases between. The V gene's germline CDR1 is MRHNA and CDR2 SNTAGT.

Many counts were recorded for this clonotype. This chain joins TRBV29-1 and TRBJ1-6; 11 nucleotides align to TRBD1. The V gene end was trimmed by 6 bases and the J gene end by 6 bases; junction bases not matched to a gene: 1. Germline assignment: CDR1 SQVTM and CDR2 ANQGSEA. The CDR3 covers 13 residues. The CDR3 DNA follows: TGCAGCGTCGGGACAGGGGGTAATTCACCCCTCCACTTT. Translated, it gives CSVGTGGNSPLHF.

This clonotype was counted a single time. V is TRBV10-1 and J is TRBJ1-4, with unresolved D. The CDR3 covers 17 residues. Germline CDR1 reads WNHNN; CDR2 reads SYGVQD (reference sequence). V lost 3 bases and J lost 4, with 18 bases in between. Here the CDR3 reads CASSDGGRGMGNEKLFF. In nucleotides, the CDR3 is TGCGCCAGCAGTGACGGCGGACGAGGGATGGGTAATGAAAAACTGTTTTTT.

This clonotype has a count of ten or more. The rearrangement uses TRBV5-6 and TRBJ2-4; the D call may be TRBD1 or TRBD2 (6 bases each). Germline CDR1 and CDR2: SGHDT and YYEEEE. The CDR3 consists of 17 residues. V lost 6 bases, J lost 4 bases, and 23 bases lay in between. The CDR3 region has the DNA TGTGCCAGCACCCTTAGTGGGGGGCGGGCGGCAAAAAACATTCAGTACTTC. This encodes CASTLSGGRAAKNIQYF.